This T cell receptor beta chain was observed in a study of blood T cell repertoires in COVID-19. Turning to the study itself: Sources were T cells, B-cell-depleted T cells, or PBMCs; the material itself was cDNA or gDNA.

Original processing notes: Scientists estimated how many nucleated cells there were by amplifying reference gene primers. Libraries were prepared by immunoSEQ multiplex PCR; TCRdb keeps only in-frame clonotypes and omits some of them. V, J and clone size are taken as reported in that table, and D and trimming were inferred from the DNA itself. The profile covers 140,000 to 150,000 clones, with over 80% appearing a single time and about 8.1% taken by the ten largest. Followed over time, Seattle patients had been enrolled while infection was active. J lost 3 bases, V lost 5 bases, and 3 bases had no gene match. CDR3 length equals 14 residues. Germline V lookup: CDR1 SGHAT, CDR2 FQNNGV. This clone was found a few times.

The TCR was taken from a man aged 25 to 40 with COVID-19, enrolled during active disease. This sequence joins TRBV11-2 and TRBJ2-7, with 11 bases matching TRBD2. The sequenced material came from peripheral blood. The CDR3 nucleotides read TGTGCCAGCAGCACCGGGACTAGCGGCTACGAGCAGTACTTC. The encoded protein is CASSTGTSGYEQYF.